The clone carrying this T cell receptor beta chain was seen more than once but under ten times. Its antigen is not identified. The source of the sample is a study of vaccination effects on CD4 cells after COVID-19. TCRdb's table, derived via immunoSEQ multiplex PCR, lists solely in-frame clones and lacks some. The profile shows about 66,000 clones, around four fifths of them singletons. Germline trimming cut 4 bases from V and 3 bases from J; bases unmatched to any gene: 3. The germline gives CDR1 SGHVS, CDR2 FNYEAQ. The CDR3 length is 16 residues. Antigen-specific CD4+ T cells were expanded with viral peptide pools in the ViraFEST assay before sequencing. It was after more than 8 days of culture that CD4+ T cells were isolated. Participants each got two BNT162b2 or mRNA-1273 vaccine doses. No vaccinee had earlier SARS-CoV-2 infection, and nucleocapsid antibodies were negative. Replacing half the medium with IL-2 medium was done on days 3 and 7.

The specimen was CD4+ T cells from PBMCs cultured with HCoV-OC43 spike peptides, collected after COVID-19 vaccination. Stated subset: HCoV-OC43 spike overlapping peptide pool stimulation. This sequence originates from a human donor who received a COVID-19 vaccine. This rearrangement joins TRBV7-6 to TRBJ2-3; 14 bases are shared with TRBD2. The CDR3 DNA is TGTGCCAGCAGCTGGACTAGCGGGGGGTCGACAGATACGCAGTATTTT. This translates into CASSWTSGGSTDTQYF. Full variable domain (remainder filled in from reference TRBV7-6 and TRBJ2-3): GAGVSQSPRYKVTKRGQDVALRCDPISGHVSLYWYRQALGQGPEFLTYFNYEAQQDKSGLPNDRFSAERPEGSISTLTIQRTEQRDSAMYRCASSWTSGGSTDTQYFGPGTRLTVL.